This T cell receptor (beta chain) was identified during a study of CD8+ T cells in alopecia areata. Study summary: It was oral tofacitinib, at 5 to 10 mg twice daily, that treated patients received. Whole-study findings and limits: Lesional scalp, notably in alopecia totalis/universalis, had clonality above that of normal scalp.

To note about this clone: No antigen is known for it.

Following extraction, RNA underwent reverse transcription to cDNA, which served as the sequencing template. Here immunoSEQ multiplex PCR was the method, and the copy in TCRdb shows in-frame clones only, minus some. This sample has about 150,000 clones, with about three fifths found just once. The V end was cut by 4 bases, the J end by 0 bases, with 15 bases between. The CDR3 has 16 residues. CDR1 SNHLY and CDR2 FYNNEI come from the germline V gene. Lesional scalp tissue (obtained by punch biopsy) and peripheral blood were collected from alopecia areata patients. The researchers isolated CD4+ and CD8+ T cells from PBMCs by sorting.

The chain employs TRBV2 and TRBJ1-2; D might be TRBD1 (5 bases). This receptor was identified in a human donor with alopecia areata. Sample: CD4+ T cells sorted from blood, taken at week 0. The CDR3 is CASSAQVASSNYGYTF. The CDR3 bases are TGTGCCAGCAGTGCACAGGTCGCCTCTTCTAACTATGGCTACACCTTC.